A selection of T cell receptor beta chains follows, all from one sample in a study of blood T cell repertoires in COVID-19. Generated by immunoSEQ multiplex PCR, the TCRdb table keeps only in-frame clones and is missing some. The sample holds a few hundred thousand clones; roughly 84% are singletons and the top ten take 0.85% to 0.9%. The sample comprised peripheral blood. Receptors were obtained from a human donor with COVID-19, enrolled during active disease. The donor label of this sample is uncertain. CDR3s include the opening cysteine and the closing phenylalanine or tryptophan. Fields, in order: V gene, CDR3 protein.

>TRBV2
CASIPAGPYNEQFF
>TRBV20-1
CSASEGGGTDTQYF
>TRBV7-2
CASSLLADSSTDTQYF
>TRBV6-4
CASSEHRGGTGGYTF
>TRBV27
CASRYPGGEQYF
>TRBV19
CASSVTGVRGTQPQHF
>TRBV11-1
CASSLGRGGTDTQYF
>TRBV19
CASRGTGASTDTQYF
>TRBV7-3
CASSRLAGPGSPLHF
>TRBV28
CASSWGTGDTEAFF
>TRBV10-3
CAINSEANEQFF
>TRBV19
CASSSWDRALGYQPQHF
>TRBV24-1
CATSDSGKYAEAFF
>TRBV3-1/TRBV3-2
CASREEVGTQYF
>TRBV28
CASRGDRGYGYTF
>TRBV24-1
CATSDPDSWFGYTF
>TRBV28
CASRAQEFDQPQHF
>TRBV19
CASSIAGVIREQYF
>TRBV28
CATTTSGNFLEQYF
>TRBV19
CASSIPGTARGYTF
>TRBV5-1
CASSLNLAGGINYGYTF
>TRBV5-1
CASSLEAGATGELFF
>TRBV6-5
CAGSRVDTGELFF
>TRBV28
CASMRGGPFYGYTF
>TRBV5-5
CASSFFPGQGNQPQHF
>TRBV7-3
CASSPVGGYNEQFF
>TRBV3-1/TRBV3-2
CASSTRTGAVFVGYTF
>TRBV2
CASSEILAGSYEQYF
>TRBV12-3/TRBV12-4
CASSFFPNEKLFF
>TRBV7-9
CASSSRDFSTEAFF
>TRBV28
CASSGLEVNEQFF
>TRBV5-6
CASSLDVAYEQYF
>TRBV5-4
CASSLATATDTQYF
>TRBV5-5
CASSSRNTGELFF
>TRBV19
CASSIAGAGGLIASYNEQFF
>TRBV19
CASSIGRLVGSSYEQYF
>TRBV4-1
CASSQSSSGGGMSYNEQFF
>TRBV7-2
CASSLDRGFAGELFF
>TRBV24-1
CATSAPGPNSPLHF
>TRBV28
CASSLDGVYQPQHF
>TRBV28
CASSLWEQYYGYTF